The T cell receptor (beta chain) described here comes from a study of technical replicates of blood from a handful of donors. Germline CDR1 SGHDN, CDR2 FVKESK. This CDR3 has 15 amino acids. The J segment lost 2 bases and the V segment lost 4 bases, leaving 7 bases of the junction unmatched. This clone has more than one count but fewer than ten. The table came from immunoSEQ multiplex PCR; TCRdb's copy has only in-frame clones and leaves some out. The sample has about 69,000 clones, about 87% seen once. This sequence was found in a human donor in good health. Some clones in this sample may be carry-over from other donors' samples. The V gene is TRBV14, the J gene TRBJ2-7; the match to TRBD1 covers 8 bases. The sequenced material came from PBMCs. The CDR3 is CASSLGQGATYEQYF. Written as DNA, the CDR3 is TGTGCCAGCAGCCTCGGACAGGGCGCTACCTACGAGCAGTACTTC.